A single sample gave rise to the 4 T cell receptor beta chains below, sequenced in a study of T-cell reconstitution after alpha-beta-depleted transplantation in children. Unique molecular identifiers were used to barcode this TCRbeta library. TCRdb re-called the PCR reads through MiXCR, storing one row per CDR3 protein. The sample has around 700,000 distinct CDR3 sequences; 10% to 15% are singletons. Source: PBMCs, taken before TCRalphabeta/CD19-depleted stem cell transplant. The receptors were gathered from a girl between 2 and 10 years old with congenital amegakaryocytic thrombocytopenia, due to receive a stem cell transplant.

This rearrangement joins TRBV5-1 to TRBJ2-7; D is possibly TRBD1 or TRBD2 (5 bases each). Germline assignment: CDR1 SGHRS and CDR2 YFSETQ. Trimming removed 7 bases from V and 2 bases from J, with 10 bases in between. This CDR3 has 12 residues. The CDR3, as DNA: TGCGCCAGCCGGGACGAAGCCTACGAGCAGTACTTC. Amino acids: CASRDEAYEQYF.

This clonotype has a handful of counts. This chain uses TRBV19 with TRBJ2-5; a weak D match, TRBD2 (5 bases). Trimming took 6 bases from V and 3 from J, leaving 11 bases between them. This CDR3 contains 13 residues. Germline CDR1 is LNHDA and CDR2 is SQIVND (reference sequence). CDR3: CASRTKGEETQYF. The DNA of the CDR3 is TGTGCCAGTAGAACGAAGGGAGAAGAGACCCAGTACTTC.

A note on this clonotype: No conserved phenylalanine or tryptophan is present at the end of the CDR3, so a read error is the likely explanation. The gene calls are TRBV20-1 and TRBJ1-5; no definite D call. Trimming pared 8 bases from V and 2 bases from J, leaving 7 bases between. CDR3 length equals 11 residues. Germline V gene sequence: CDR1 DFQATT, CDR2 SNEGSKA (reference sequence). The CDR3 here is CSWTGNQPQHS. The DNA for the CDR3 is TGCAGTTGGACGGGCAATCAGCCCCAGCATTCT.

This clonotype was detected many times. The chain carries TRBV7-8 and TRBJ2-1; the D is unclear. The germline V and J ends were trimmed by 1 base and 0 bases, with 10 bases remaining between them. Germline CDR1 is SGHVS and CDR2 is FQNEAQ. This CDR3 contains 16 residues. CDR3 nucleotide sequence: TGTGCCAGCAGCTTAGTAGGTCTCACCTCCTACAATGAGCAGTTCTTC. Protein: CASSLVGLTSYNEQFF.